Reported below is one T cell receptor beta chain. Its antigen is unknown. Cultured CD4+ T cell DNA underwent sequencing with the Oncomine TCR Beta short-read assay. One entry per CDR3 protein, called by TCRdb with MiXCR from the PCR reads. The repertoire holds a few thousand distinct CDR3 sequences, with around 62% as singletons. The data stem from a study of vaccination and CD4 T cells after COVID-19. The CDR3 covers 15 residues. CDR1 and CDR2 (germline): SNHLY, FYNNEI. V lost 3 bases, J lost 9 bases, and 20 bases lay in between. Stated treatment: roughly 10-day PBMC culture with coronavirus spike peptide pools or control peptides (ViraFEST assay). The unexposed donor provided CD4+ T cells, which were taken before the COVID-19 pandemic (2011-2018).

This chain links TRBV2 with TRBJ1-2, with D possibly TRBD1 on 6 matching bases. The sample comprised CD4+ T cells from blood, cultured in vitro. The clonotype was recovered from a human donor in good health. CDR3 amino acids: CASSDGWGGPMSYTF. Here the CDR3 DNA reads TGTGCCAGCAGTGATGGTTGGGGGGGCCCTATGAGCTACACCTTC.